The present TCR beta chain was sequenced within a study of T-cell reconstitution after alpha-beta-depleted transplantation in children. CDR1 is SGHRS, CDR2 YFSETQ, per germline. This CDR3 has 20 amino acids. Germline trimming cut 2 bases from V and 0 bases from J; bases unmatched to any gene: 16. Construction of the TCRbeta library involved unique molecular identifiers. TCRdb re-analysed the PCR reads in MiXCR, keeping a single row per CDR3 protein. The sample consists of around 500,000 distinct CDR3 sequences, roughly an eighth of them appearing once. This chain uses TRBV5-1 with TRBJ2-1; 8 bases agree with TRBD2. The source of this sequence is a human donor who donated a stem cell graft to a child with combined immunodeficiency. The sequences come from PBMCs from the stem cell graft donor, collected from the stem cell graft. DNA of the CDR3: TGCGCCAGCAGCTTTACCGGGACTAGTTTCTTAAAGTTCTCCTACAATGAGCAGTTCTTC. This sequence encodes CASSFTGTSFLKFSYNEQFF.